Shown below are 17 T cell receptor beta chains from a single sample sequenced in a study of blood T cell repertoires in COVID-19. This table comes from immunoSEQ multiplex PCR, and its TCRdb copy is limited to in-frame clones, with some not included. The table shows around 100,000 clones, with approximately 86% occurring only once. The sample consisted of peripheral blood. Receptor source: a man aged 50-59 years with active or convalescent COVID-19.

The count of this clone is one. The V call is TRBV3-1 (or the pseudogene TRBV3-2), the J call TRBJ1-4, with TRBD1 matching over 7 bases. Trimming took 7 bases from V and 10 from J; bases not matched to a gene: 9. The CDR3 spans 13 residues. From germline, CDR1 is LGHDT and CDR2 YNNKEL (reference sequence). The DNA for the CDR3 is TGTGCCAGCATCGACAGGGATTTGGGAAAACTGTTTTTT. Amino acid sequence: CASIDRDLGKLFF.

The V gene is TRBV5-4, the J gene TRBJ2-5, with 11 bases lining up with TRBD2. Trimming removed 0 bases from V and 1 base from J; junction bases left unmatched: 2. From germline, CDR1 is SGHNT and CDR2 YYREEE (reference sequence). The CDR3 totals 16 residues. The CDR3 DNA is TGTGCCAGCAGCTTGGGACTAGCGGGAAGCCAAGAGACCCAGTACTTC. It is translated as CASSLGLAGSQETQYF.

The chain is built from TRBV5-1 and TRBJ1-6, with TRBD1 matching over 8 bases. With V trimmed by 3 bases and J by 9 bases, 8 bases remained unmatched. Germline assignment: CDR1 SGHRS and CDR2 YFSETQ. This CDR3 has 15 residues. Here the CDR3 DNA reads TGCGCCAGCAGCTCGGGACAGGAAATGGCTTCACCCCTCCACTTT. It is translated as CASSSGQEMASPLHF. Based on the CDR3 plus reference TRBV5-1 and TRBJ1-6, the full variable domain is KAGVTQTPRYLIKTRGQQVTLSCSPISGHRSVSWYQQTPGQGLQFLFEYFSETQRNKGNFPGRFSGRQFSNSRSEMNVSTLELGDSALYLCASSSGQEMASPLHFGNGTRLTVT.

The chain couples TRBV7-2 to TRBJ2-1, with 9 positions matching TRBD2. The CDR3 loop spans 15 amino acids. Per the germline V gene, CDR1 is SGHTA and CDR2 is FQGNSA. The ends lost 5 bases at V and 10 bases at J; junction bases unmatched: 12. The CDR3 DNA follows: TGTGCCAGCAGCATAGGGTTAGCGGGAGTAAGAGAGCAGTTCTTC. Protein sequence: CASSIGLAGVREQFF.

This clone was detected once. The genes are TRBV18 and TRBJ2-5, with TRBD2 identical over 9 bases. The junction had 16 bases not matched to a gene; V was cut back by 1 base and J by 10 bases. The CDR3 is made up of 17 amino acids. Germline assignment: CDR1 KGHSH and CDR2 LQKENI. The CDR3 bases are TGTGCCAGCTCACCACTCGAGAAGGATGGTAGCGGGAGAAACCAGTACTTC. This encodes CASSPLEKDGSGRNQYF.

The gene calls are TRBV13 and TRBJ2-3; no reliable D call. V was clipped by 4 bases and J by 6 bases, with 11 bases between them. Germline lookup yields CDR1 PRHDT and CDR2 FYEKMQ (reference sequence). The length of the CDR3 is 13 residues. The CDR3 loop reads CASSSPGVDTQYF. The CDR3 region has the DNA TGTGCCAGCAGCTCCCCCGGTGTGGATACGCAGTATTTT.

The chain links TRBV6-5 to TRBJ2-5, with D possibly TRBD2 on 5 matching bases. The germline gives CDR1 MNHEY, CDR2 SVGAGI. The CDR3 has 14 residues. The V gene lost 0 bases and the J gene lost 5 bases, with 10 bases spanning the gap. CDR3 amino acids: CASSYSRGSETQYF. CDR3 nucleotides: TGTGCCAGCAGTTACTCGAGAGGGTCGGAGACCCAGTACTTC.

The chain joins TRBV6-5 to TRBJ1-2; a weak D match, TRBD1 (6 bases). CDR1 and CDR2 (germline): MNHEY, SVGAGI. Trimming pared 5 bases from V and 0 bases from J, leaving 13 bases between. The CDR3 has 15 amino acids. The CDR3 spells CASSRTAQTNYGYTF. The CDR3 DNA follows: TGTGCCAGCAGTCGGACAGCTCAAACTAACTATGGCTACACCTTC.

The chain uses TRBV7-6 and TRBJ2-7; D possibly corresponds to TRBD1 (6 bases). CDR3 length: 15 residues. V lost 1 base to trimming and J lost 5 bases, with 15 bases between them. Germline V gives CDR1 SGHVS, CDR2 FNYEAQ. The CDR3 bases are TGTGCCAGCAGCTTAGGGACTGGGGGCAGGGACGAGCAGTACTTC. It specifies CASSLGTGGRDEQYF.

This chain connects TRBV20-1 to TRBJ2-1; D is unclear. V was clipped by 3 bases and J by 7 bases, with 13 bases between them. This CDR3 has 13 residues. Per the germline V gene, CDR1 is DFQATT and CDR2 is SNEGSKA (reference sequence). The CDR3 spells CSASTLASNEQFF. CDR3 nucleotides: TGCAGTGCTAGTACCCTCGCTAGTAATGAGCAGTTCTTC.

This chain uses TRBV5-3 with TRBJ2-1, with 16 nucleotides matching TRBD2. TRBV5-3 is assigned to the ORF class and has an uncertain function. The V gene end was trimmed by 4 bases and the J gene end by 12 bases; junction bases not matched to a gene: 10. This CDR3 region has 16 residues. The CDR3 DNA reads as TGTGCCAGAAGCACGGGGACTAGCGGGAGGGTCTTAAGGCAGTTCTTC. Its protein product is CARSTGTSGRVLRQFF.

This chain connects TRBV7-6 to TRBJ2-1; 10 bases line up with TRBD2. Germline CDR1 is SGHVS and CDR2 is FNYEAQ. Trimming at V came to 5 bases and at J to 5 bases, leaving 9 bases not matched to a gene. This CDR3 comprises 16 residues. Here the CDR3 reads CASSPGAGGNHNEQFF. The CDR3 DNA reads as TGTGCCAGCAGCCCAGGAGCGGGGGGGAATCACAATGAGCAGTTCTTC.

CDR3 in DNA: TGTGCCAGCAGCAACCTCCGACAGGGGAACACTGAAGCTTTCTTT. It specifies CASSNLRQGNTEAFF. The chain links TRBV21-1 to TRBJ1-1; the DNA was not used to check the table's D call, TRBD1. TRBV21-1 is tagged as a pseudogene. CDR3 size: 15 residues.

The chain joins TRBV3-1 (or the pseudogene TRBV3-2) to TRBJ1-6, with TRBD1 identical over 8 bases. With V trimmed by 6 bases and J by 8 bases, 9 bases remained unmatched. Germline lookup yields CDR1 LGHDT and CDR2 YNNKEL (reference sequence). The CDR3 runs 15 residues. Written as DNA, the CDR3 is TGTGCCAGCAGGTCATCTGGACAGGGTGATTCACCCCTCCACTTT. Amino acids: CASRSSGQGDSPLHF.

This rearrangement joins TRBV4-1 to TRBJ2-2; 7 bases fit TRBD2. The CDR3 is made up of 17 amino acids. Germline V CDR1 and CDR2: MGHRA, YSYEKL. Germline trimming cut 0 bases from V and 1 base from J; bases unmatched to any gene: 5. The CDR3 DNA follows: TGCGCCAGCAGCCAAGAAGTTGGACTAGTGAACACCGGGGAGCTGTTTTTT. Its protein product is CASSQEVGLVNTGELFF.

The V and J genes are TRBV5-8 and TRBJ1-5; 7 bases match TRBD1. The germline gives CDR1 SGHTS, CDR2 YDEGEE. This CDR3 has 17 residues. The V segment lost 0 bases and the J segment 5 bases; nucleotides outside the gene matches: 11. CDR3 nucleotides: TGTGCCAGCAGCTTGGCCTTCGGGACAGCCTCAGATCAGCCCCAGCATTTT. As protein: CASSLAFGTASDQPQHF.

The rearrangement uses TRBV6-5 and TRBJ1-5; TRBD1 matches at 7 bases. The germline CDR1 and CDR2 sequences are MNHEY and SVGAGI. The CDR3 totals 15 residues. V dropped 5 bases and J dropped 7; count of bases not matched to a gene: 11. The CDR3 DNA reads as TGTGCCAGCAGTCGGACAGGAGGAATCGAACAGCCCCAGCATTTT. This encodes CASSRTGGIEQPQHF.